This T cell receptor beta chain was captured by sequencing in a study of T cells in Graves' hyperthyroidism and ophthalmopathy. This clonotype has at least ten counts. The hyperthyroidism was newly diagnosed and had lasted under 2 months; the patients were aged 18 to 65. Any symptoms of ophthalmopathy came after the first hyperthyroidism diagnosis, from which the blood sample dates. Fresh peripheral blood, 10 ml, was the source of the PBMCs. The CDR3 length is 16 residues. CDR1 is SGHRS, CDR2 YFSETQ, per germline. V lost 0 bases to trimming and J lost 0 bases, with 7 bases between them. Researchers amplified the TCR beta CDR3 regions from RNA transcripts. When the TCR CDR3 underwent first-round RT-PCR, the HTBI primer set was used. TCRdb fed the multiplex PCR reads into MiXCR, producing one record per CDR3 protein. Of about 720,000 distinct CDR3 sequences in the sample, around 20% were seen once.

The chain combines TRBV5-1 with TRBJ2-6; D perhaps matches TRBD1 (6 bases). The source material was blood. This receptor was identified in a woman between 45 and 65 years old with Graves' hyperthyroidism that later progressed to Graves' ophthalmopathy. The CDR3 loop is CASSLAGVSGANVLTF. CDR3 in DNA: TGCGCCAGCAGCTTGGCAGGGGTCTCTGGGGCCAACGTCCTGACTTTC.